Listed here are 28 T cell receptor beta chains from one sample, sequenced in a study of breast tumors, draining lymph nodes, adjacent tissues. TCRdb independently ran MiXCR on the multiplex PCR reads; one entry per CDR3 protein. The table shows some 130,000 distinct CDR3 sequences, with 21% occurring only once. The lymph nodes were axillary draining lymph nodes from breast cancer patients. What was sequenced was axillary lymph node tissue. The receptors were gathered from a female donor with breast cancer. Some clones in this sample may be carry-over from other donors' samples.

Ten or more counts support this clonotype. V and J are TRBV6-1 and TRBJ2-7; D is uncertain. The CDR3 runs 16 residues. Trimming stripped 3 bases from V and 4 bases from J, with 19 bases between. CDR1 is MNHNS and CDR2 is SASEGT in the germline V gene. CDR3 bases: TGTGCCAGCAGTGAGGGCCCAATAAATAATCCATACGAGCAGTACTTC. This encodes CASSEGPINNPYEQYF.

At least ten counts were recorded for this clonotype. The genes are TRBV3-1 and TRBJ2-3; D unresolved. The CDR3 has 14 amino acids. In germline, CDR1 is LGHDT, CDR2 YNNKEL (reference sequence). V lost 3 bases and J lost 4, with 11 bases in between. The CDR3 protein is CASSHYGRSDTQYF. In DNA form, the CDR3 reads TGTGCCAGCAGCCATTACGGACGTTCAGATACGCAGTATTTT.

With regard to this clonotype: A single base separates this from a much larger clone, so it may be a read error. A read error is likely, as this CDR3 ends without the conserved phenylalanine or tryptophan. The chain links TRBV20-1 to TRBJ2-7; 9 bases line up with TRBD2. V shed 1 base and J 4 bases; nucleotides not matched to a gene: 11. Germline V gene data show CDR1 as DFQATT and CDR2 as SNEGSKA (reference sequence). This CDR3 has 16 residues. CDR3: CSARGLAGEIVYEQYL. The CDR3, as DNA: TGCAGTGCTAGAGGGTTAGCGGGAGAGATAGTATACGAGCAGTACCTC.

Only a few counts were recorded for this clonotype. The rearrangement joins TRBV12-3 or TRBV12-4 to TRBJ2-6, with 10 bases fitting TRBD1. CDR3 size: 17 residues. The J segment lost 0 bases and the V segment lost 6 bases, leaving 5 bases of the junction unmatched. CDR3: CASSEDRGFSGANVLTF. CDR3 nucleotide sequence: TGTGCCAGCAGCGAGGACAGGGGGTTCTCTGGGGCCAACGTCCTGACTTTC.

At least ten counts were recorded for this clonotype. J is TRBJ2-1 and V is TRBV5-5; 11 nucleotides match TRBD2. Germline CDR1 and CDR2: SGHKS and YYEKEE (reference sequence). V was clipped by 5 bases and J by 4 bases; unmatched bases: 5. The CDR3 sequence is 15 residues long. The CDR3 sequence: CASSPSSGRYNEQFF. The DNA for the CDR3 is TGTGCCAGCAGTCCCTCTAGCGGGAGGTACAATGAGCAGTTCTTC.

V is TRBV6-5 and J is TRBJ2-1; TRBD1 matches 8 bases. V was pared by 6 bases and J by 7 bases, with 17 bases of the junction left unmatched. The CDR3 runs to 17 residues. Germline V gene sequence: CDR1 MNHEY, CDR2 SVGAGI. The CDR3 is CASRGRPRDRYRNEQFF. CDR3 in DNA: TGTGCCAGCAGAGGCCGACCCCGGGACAGGTATAGGAATGAGCAGTTCTTC.

Regarding this clonotype: Given a much more abundant clone one base away, this may be a read error. The chain recombines TRBV19 with TRBJ2-2; perhaps TRBD1 as D (5 bases). This CDR3 is 17 amino acids long. The germline V and J ends were trimmed by 3 bases and 1 base, with 15 bases remaining between them. Looked up from germline, CDR1 is LNHDA and CDR2 is SQIVND (reference sequence). The CDR3 protein is CASSIPAGKGNTGELFF. Written as DNA, the CDR3 is TGTGCCAGTAGTATTCCGGCAGGGAAGGGGAACACCGGGGAGCTGTTTTTT. Full variable domain (missing parts from reference TRBV19 and TRBJ2-2): DGGITQSPKYLFRKEGQNVTLSCEQNLNHDAMYWYRQDPGQGLRLIYYSQIVNDFQKGDIAEGYSVSREKKESFPLTVTSAQKNPTAFYLCASSIPAGKGNTGELFFGEGSRLTVL.

The sample holds many counts of this clonotype. The V gene is TRBV20-1, the J gene TRBJ1-6, with a tentative D call TRBD1 (6 bases). CDR1 DFQATT and CDR2 SNEGSKA come from the germline V gene (reference sequence). There are 16 residues in the CDR3. Trimming took 0 bases from V and 5 from J, leaving 14 bases between them. CDR3 coding DNA: TGCAGTGCTAGAGATTGGGGCAGGGGAAATAATTCACCCCTCCACTTT. Amino acids: CSARDWGRGNNSPLHF.

This clonotype was seen a single time. V gene TRBV6-4 combines with J gene TRBJ1-5; D uncertain. From germline, CDR1 is MRHNA and CDR2 SNTAGT. The length of the CDR3 is 13 residues. Trimming pared 5 bases from V and 4 bases from J, leaving 9 bases between. The CDR3 DNA reads as TGTGCCAGCAGTTGGCAGGAGAATCAGCCCCAGCATTTT. Its translation: CASSWQENQPQHF.

The sample holds a few counts of this clonotype. This chain uses TRBV28 with TRBJ2-7; 9 bases line up with TRBD2. Trimming cost V 4 bases and J 2 bases; bases outside gene matches: 9. The CDR3 extends over 16 amino acids. Germline loops: CDR1 MDHEN, CDR2 SYDVKM. CDR3 loop: CASSSTSGPTPYEQYF. The DNA of the CDR3 is TGTGCCAGCAGTTCTACTAGCGGGCCCACCCCCTACGAGCAGTACTTC.

This clonotype was counted many times. This chain joins TRBV7-2 and TRBJ2-3; weak D call: TRBD1 (5 bases). Trimming pared 5 bases from V and 9 bases from J, leaving 21 bases between. Germline loops: CDR1 SGHTA, CDR2 FQGNSA. The CDR3 spans 15 residues. CDR3 nucleotide sequence: TGTGCCAGCAGCCCACGGTTGTACCCCCAGGGCACGCAGTATTTT. Its translation is CASSPRLYPQGTQYF.

The rearrangement joins TRBV10-1 to TRBJ2-1; D is perhaps TRBD1 (5 bases). CDR3 length: 18 amino acids. V lost 0 bases and J 0 bases, leaving 15 bases between the germline ends. The germline V gene has CDR1 WNHNN and CDR2 SYGVQD (reference sequence). CDR3 DNA sequence: TGCGCCAGCAGTGAGTCGACGAGGCAGGGAAGCTCCTACAATGAGCAGTTCTTC. Amino acids: CASSESTRQGSSYNEQFF.

This clonotype was detected many times. The V call is TRBV5-8, the J call TRBJ1-2; D not certain. The CDR3 loop spans 13 amino acids. V gave up 2 bases and J gave up 7 bases, with 12 bases separating them. Per germline, CDR1 SGHTS and CDR2 YDEGEE. In DNA form, the CDR3 reads TGTGCCAGCAGCTTCACGGGAAACCCTGGCTACACCTTC. Protein sequence: CASSFTGNPGYTF.

The chain recombines TRBV28 with TRBJ1-5; 7 bases are shared with TRBD1. Germline V gives CDR1 MDHEN, CDR2 SYDVKM. Unmatched junction bases numbered 9, after V lost 5 bases and J lost 2 bases. CDR3 length: 16 amino acids. CDR3 sequence: CASSEWTGEGNQPQHF. The CDR3 coding sequence is TGTGCCAGCAGTGAGTGGACAGGAGAAGGCAATCAGCCCCAGCATTTT.

This clonotype was observed many times. This sequence joins TRBV30 and TRBJ2-5; D perhaps matches TRBD1 (6 bases). The CDR3 spans 12 residues. The V gene's germline CDR1 is GTSNPN and CDR2 SVGIG (reference sequence). Trimming took off 6 bases at V and 2 bases at J, with 10 bases between the two ends. The CDR3 DNA follows: TGTGCCTGCTCACAGGGACAAGAGACCCAGTACTTC. Translating it yields CACSQGQETQYF. Full variable domain (rest looked up from reference TRBV30 and TRBJ2-5): SQTIHQWPATLVQPVGSPLSLECTVEGTSNPNLYWYRQAAGRGLQLLFYSVGIGQISSEVPQNLSASRPQDRQFILSSKKLLLSDSGFYLCACSQGQETQYFGPGTRLLVL.

Notes on this clonotype: A much larger clone differs from this one at a single base, so this may be a read error. This sequence joins TRBV20-1 and TRBJ2-5; D is possibly TRBD1 or TRBD2 (6 bases each). This CDR3 contains 14 residues. V dropped 6 bases and J dropped 7 bases, with 21 bases sitting between them. Per the germline V gene, CDR1 is DFQATT and CDR2 is SNEGSKA (reference sequence). CDR3 protein: CSASTGTGGVTQYF. The CDR3 DNA follows: TGCAGTGCCAGCACAGGGACTGGAGGAGTGACCCAGTACTTC.

This clonotype was recorded only once. This may be a read error, as it is one base from a much larger clone. The rearrangement joins TRBV14 to TRBJ2-1; 8 nucleotides line up with TRBD1. The CDR3 is made up of 16 amino acids. Germline V CDR1 and CDR2: SGHDN, FVKESK. CDR3 sequence: CASSQDTGQAYNEQLF. CDR3 DNA sequence: TGTGCCAGCAGCCAAGATACGGGACAGGCCTACAATGAGCAGCTCTTC.

This clonotype was observed many times. The V gene is TRBV20-1, the J gene TRBJ2-7; 10 bases fit TRBD1. The trim removed 6 bases at V and 6 bases at J, leaving 11 bases unmatched. Looked up from germline, CDR1 is DFQATT and CDR2 is SNEGSKA (reference sequence). CDR3 length: 14 amino acids. The chain's CDR3 is CSATPGTGELEQYF. The CDR3, as DNA: TGCAGTGCGACCCCCGGGACAGGGGAGCTCGAGCAGTACTTC.

Turning to this clonotype: The CDR3 does not close with the conserved phenylalanine or tryptophan, likely indicating a read error. V usage is TRBV6-5 and J usage is TRBJ2-7; the D call may be TRBD1 or TRBD2 (5 bases each). V gave up 6 bases and J gave up 2 bases, with 11 bases separating them. This CDR3 is 13 amino acids long. Germline V gene data show CDR1 as MNHEY and CDR2 as SVGAGI. CDR3 in amino acids: CASRRDGAYEQYS. The CDR3 nucleotides read TGTGCCAGCAGACGGGACGGTGCCTACGAGCAGTACTCC.

This clonotype showed up many times. The CDR3 coding sequence is TGTGCCAGCAGCTTAGAGCCGGCAAAGAATCAGCCCCAGCATTTT. This gives the protein CASSLEPAKNQPQHF. V usage is TRBV7-6 and J usage is TRBJ1-5; D is uncertain. Germline V gene lookup returns CDR1 SGHVS and CDR2 FNYEAQ. The CDR3 is 15 amino acids. The germline V and J ends were trimmed by 1 base and 4 bases, with 11 bases remaining between them.

This clonotype has a count of ten or more. This chain uses TRBV12-3 or TRBV12-4 with TRBJ2-2; TRBD1 agrees at 11 bases. The trim removed 7 bases at V and 6 bases at J, leaving 10 bases unmatched. The CDR3 consists of 16 residues. For the CDR3, the DNA is TGTGCCAGCACTGACCTTGGACAGGGGGCTTCCGGGGAGCTGTTTTTT. Its translation is CASTDLGQGASGELFF.

This clonotype was recorded many times. A junction boundary mismatches the germline segment, possibly from a read error. The CDR3 protein is CASSAGQAYVQYF. The CDR3 DNA sequence: TGTGCCAGCAGTGCGGGACAAGCCTACGTGCAGTACTTC. V and J are TRBV2 and TRBJ2-7; D might be TRBD1 (6 bases). The CDR3 is 13 residues long. CDR1 SNHLY and CDR2 FYNNEI come from the germline V gene.

This clonotype was observed once. The chain carries TRBV6-5 and TRBJ2-7; TRBD1 matches 11 bases. The germline gives CDR1 MNHEY, CDR2 SVGAGI. The CDR3 covers 17 residues. Trimming at V came to 5 bases and at J to 4 bases, leaving 13 bases not matched to a gene. For the CDR3, the DNA is TGTGCCAGCAGTCCACGGGGGGGACAGGGGGGGGGATACGAGCAGTACTTC. Translated: CASSPRGGQGGGYEQYF.

This clonotype turned up a few times. This chain uses TRBV19 with TRBJ2-2; D is unclear. Trimming removed 1 base at V and 4 bases at J, with 22 bases between. Germline V lookup: CDR1 LNHDA, CDR2 SQIVND (reference sequence). CDR3 length equals 19 residues. For the CDR3, the DNA is TGTGCCAGTAGTATAGCAGGAATGGCAACTCGGCCCTCCACCGGGGAGCTGTTTTTT. This encodes CASSIAGMATRPSTGELFF.

A remark on this clonotype: This may come from a read error, since a much larger clone is one base off. V is TRBV7-9 and J is TRBJ2-1; D unresolved. This CDR3 spans 12 amino acids. Germline-derived CDR1 and CDR2 are SEHNR and FQNEAQ (reference sequence). DNA for the CDR3: TGTGCCAGCAGCTTAGCTCTAGATGAGCAGTCCTTC. It translates to CASSLALDEQSF. The complete variable domain, with remaining parts taken from reference TRBV7-9 and TRBJ2-1, reads DTGVSQNPRHKITKRGQNVTFRCDPISEHNRLYWYRQTLGQGPEFLTYFQNEAQLEKSRLLSDRFSAERPKGSFSTLEIQRTEQGDSAMYLCASSLALDEQSFGPGTRLTVL.

The chain has TRBV15 and TRBJ1-2, with unresolved D. Germline V gives CDR1 LNHNV, CDR2 YYDKDF (reference sequence). This CDR3 spans 15 amino acids. Trimming stripped 3 bases from V and 0 bases from J, with 11 bases between. This CDR3 is CATSSEPDTNYGYTF. DNA of the CDR3: TGTGCCACCAGCAGTGAGCCGGATACTAACTATGGCTACACCTTC.

This clonotype was recorded only once. This could be a read error, since a much larger clone is one nucleotide away. The chain is built from TRBV6-5 and TRBJ2-3; TRBD1 agrees at 7 bases. This CDR3 has 16 residues. In germline, CDR1 is MNHEY, CDR2 SVGAGI. V was pared by 1 base and J by 4 bases, with 8 bases of the junction left unmatched. The CDR3 DNA is TGTGCCAGCAGTTACTGGGGCCAAGGGGGCCCAGATACGCAGTATTTT. Protein sequence: CASSYWGQGGPDTQYF.

This clonotype was picked up a small number of times. The chain uses TRBV5-1 and TRBJ1-3; 7 nucleotides line up with TRBD1. CDR3 length equals 16 residues. The germline CDR1 and CDR2 sequences are SGHRS and YFSETQ. Unmatched junction bases numbered 3, after V lost 0 bases and J lost 0 bases. The CDR3 is CASSLGQGGSGNTIYF. Here the CDR3 DNA reads TGCGCCAGCAGCTTGGGGCAGGGGGGCTCTGGAAACACCATATATTTT.